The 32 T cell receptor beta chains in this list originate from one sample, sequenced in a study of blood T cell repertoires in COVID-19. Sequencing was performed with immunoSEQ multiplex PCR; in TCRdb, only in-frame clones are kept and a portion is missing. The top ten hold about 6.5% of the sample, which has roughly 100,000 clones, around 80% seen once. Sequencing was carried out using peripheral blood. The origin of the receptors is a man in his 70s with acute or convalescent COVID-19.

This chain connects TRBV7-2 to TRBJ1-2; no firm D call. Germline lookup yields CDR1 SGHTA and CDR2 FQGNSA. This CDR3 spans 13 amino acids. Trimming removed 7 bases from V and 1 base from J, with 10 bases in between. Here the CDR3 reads CASTRGINYGYTF. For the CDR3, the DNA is TGTGCCAGCACCCGAGGGATTAACTATGGCTACACCTTC.

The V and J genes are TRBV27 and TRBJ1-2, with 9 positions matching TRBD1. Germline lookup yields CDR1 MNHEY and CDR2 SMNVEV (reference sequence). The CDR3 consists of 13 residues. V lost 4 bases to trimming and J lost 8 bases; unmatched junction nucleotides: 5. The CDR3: CASSSDRGRGYTF. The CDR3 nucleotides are TGTGCCAGCAGTTCCGACAGGGGGAGGGGCTACACCTTC.

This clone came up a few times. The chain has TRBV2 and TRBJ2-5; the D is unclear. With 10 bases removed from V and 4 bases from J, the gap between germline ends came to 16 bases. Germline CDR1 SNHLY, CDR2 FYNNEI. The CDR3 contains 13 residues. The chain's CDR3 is CATKARYGETQYF. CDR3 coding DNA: TGTGCCACCAAAGCTAGGTATGGAGAGACCCAGTACTTC.

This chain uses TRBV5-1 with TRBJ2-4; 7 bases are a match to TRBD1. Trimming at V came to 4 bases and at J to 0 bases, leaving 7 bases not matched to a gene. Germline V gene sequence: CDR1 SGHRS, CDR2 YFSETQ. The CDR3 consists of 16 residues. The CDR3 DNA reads TGCGCCAGCAGCCATACAGGGGTCGTAGCCAAAAACATTCAGTACTTC. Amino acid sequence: CASSHTGVVAKNIQYF.

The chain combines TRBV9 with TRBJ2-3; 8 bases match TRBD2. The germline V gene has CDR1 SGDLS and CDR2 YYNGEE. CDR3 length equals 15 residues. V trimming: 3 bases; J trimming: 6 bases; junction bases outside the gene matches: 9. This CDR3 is CASSGWTAGVDTQYF. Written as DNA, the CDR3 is TGTGCCAGCAGCGGTTGGACAGCGGGAGTTGATACGCAGTATTTT.

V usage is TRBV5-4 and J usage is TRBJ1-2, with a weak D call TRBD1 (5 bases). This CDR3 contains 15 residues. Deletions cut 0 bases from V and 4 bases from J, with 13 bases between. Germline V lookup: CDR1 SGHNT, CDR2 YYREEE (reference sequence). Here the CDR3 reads CASSLALGQAYGYTF. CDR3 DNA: TGTGCCAGCAGCTTGGCATTAGGACAAGCCTATGGCTACACCTTC.

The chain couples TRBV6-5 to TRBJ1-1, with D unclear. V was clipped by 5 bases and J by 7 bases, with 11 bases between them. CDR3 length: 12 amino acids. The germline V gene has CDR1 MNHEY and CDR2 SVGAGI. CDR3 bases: TGTGCCAGCAGTCCGGAAGGGAGTGAAGCTTTCTTT. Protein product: CASSPEGSEAFF.

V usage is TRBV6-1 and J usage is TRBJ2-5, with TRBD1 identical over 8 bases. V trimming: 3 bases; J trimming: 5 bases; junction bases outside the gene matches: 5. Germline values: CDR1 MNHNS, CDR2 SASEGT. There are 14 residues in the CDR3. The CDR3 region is CASSESGGRETQYF. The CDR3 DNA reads TGTGCCAGCAGTGAGTCAGGGGGCAGGGAGACCCAGTACTTC.

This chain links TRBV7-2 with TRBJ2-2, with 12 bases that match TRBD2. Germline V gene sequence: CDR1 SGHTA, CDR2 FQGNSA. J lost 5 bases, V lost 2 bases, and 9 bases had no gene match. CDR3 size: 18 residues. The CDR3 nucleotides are TGTGCCAGCAGCTTAATCTCCGGACTAGCGGGAAAAACCGGGGAGCTGTTTTTT. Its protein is CASSLISGLAGKTGELFF.

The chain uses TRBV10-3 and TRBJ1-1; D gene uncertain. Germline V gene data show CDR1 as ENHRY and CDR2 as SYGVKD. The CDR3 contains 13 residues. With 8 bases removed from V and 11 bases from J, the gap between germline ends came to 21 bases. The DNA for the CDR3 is TGTGCCATCGGCGAAACGCTGACTCGGGAGGCTTTCTTT. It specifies CAIGETLTREAFF.

The CDR3 DNA reads as TGTGCCAGCAGCTTCAAGGGGTCCCCAGATACGCAGTATTTT. The encoded protein is CASSFKGSPDTQYF. The chain employs TRBV7-9 and TRBJ2-3; D may be TRBD1 (5 bases). This CDR3 is 14 amino acids long. The V gene lost 3 bases and the J gene lost 4 bases, with 11 bases spanning the gap. CDR1 and CDR2 from the germline V gene are SEHNR and FQNEAQ (reference sequence).

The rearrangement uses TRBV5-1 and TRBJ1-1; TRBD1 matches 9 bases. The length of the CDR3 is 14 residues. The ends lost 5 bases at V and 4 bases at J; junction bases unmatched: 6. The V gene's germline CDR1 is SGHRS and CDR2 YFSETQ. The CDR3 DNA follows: TGCGCCAGCAGTTTCGGACAGGGGAGCACTGAAGCTTTCTTT. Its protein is CASSFGQGSTEAFF.

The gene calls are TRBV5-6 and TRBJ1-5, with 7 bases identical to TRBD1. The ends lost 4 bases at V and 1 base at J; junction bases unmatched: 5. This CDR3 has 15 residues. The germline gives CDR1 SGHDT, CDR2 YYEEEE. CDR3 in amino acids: CASSRQGMSNQPQHF. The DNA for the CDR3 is TGTGCCAGCAGCCGACAGGGTATGAGCAATCAGCCCCAGCATTTT.

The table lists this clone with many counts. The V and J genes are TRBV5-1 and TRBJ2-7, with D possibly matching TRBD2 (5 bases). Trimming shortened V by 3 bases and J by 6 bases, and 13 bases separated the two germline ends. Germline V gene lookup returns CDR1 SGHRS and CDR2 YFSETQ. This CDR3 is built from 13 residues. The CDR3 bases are TGCGCCAGCAGCTGGACCCCTGGGAGCGAGCAGTACTTC. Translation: CASSWTPGSEQYF.

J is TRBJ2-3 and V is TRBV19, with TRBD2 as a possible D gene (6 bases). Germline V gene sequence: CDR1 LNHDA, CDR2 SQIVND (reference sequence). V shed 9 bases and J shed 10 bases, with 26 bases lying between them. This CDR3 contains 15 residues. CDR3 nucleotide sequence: TGTGCCAGCTGGGGGAGTGGACGTTCCCCGGGGGCGCAGTATTTT. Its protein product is CASWGSGRSPGAQYF.

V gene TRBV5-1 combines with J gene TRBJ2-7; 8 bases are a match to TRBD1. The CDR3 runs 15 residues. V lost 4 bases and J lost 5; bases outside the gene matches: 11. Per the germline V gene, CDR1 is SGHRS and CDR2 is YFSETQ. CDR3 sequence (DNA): TGCGCCAGCAGCCTGACAGGGGTCGGAGTCGACGAGCAGTACGTC. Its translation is CASSLTGVGVDEQYV.

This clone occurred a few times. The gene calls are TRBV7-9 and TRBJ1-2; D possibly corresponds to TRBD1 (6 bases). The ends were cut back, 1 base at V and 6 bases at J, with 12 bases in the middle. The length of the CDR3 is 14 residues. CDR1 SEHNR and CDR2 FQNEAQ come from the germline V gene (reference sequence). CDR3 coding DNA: TGTGCCAGCAGCTTAGAGGGGGTACGAGATGGCTACACCTTC. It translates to CASSLEGVRDGYTF.

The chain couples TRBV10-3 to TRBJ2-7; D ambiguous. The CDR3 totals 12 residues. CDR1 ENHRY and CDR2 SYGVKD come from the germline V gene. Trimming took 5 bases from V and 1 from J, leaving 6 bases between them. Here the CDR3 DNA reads TGTGCCATCAGTCAAAATTCCTACGAGCAGTACTTC. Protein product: CAISQNSYEQYF.

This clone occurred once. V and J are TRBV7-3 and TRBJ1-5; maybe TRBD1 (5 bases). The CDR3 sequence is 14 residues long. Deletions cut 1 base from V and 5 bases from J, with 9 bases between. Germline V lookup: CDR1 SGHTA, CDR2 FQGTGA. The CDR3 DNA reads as TGTGCCAGCAGCTTAAGGGGCGGAGATCAGCCCCAGCATTTT. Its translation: CASSLRGGDQPQHF.

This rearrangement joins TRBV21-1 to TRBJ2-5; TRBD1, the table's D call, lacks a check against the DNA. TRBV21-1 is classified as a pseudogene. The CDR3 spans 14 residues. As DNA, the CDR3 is TGTGCCAGCAGCGGTCGGGACAGCCAAGAGACCCAGTACTTC. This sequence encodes CASSGRDSQETQYF.

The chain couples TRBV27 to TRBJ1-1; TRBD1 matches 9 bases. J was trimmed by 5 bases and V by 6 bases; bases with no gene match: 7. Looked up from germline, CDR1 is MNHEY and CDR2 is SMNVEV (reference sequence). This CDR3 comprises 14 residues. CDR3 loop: CASSIRDRDTEAFF. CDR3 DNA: TGTGCCAGCAGCATCCGGGACAGGGATACTGAAGCTTTCTTT.

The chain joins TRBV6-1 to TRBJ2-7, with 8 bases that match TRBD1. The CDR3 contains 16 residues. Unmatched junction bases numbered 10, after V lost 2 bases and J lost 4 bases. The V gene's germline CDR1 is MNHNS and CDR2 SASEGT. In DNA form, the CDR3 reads TGTGCCAGCAGTGAATTGAGTAGACAGGGGAGGTACGAGCAGTACTTC. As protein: CASSELSRQGRYEQYF.

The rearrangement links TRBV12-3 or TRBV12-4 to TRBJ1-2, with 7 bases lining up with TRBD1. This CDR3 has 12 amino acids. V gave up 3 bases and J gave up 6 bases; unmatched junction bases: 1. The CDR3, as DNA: TGTGCCAGCAGTTTTGACAGGGATGGCTACACCTTC. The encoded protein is CASSFDRDGYTF.

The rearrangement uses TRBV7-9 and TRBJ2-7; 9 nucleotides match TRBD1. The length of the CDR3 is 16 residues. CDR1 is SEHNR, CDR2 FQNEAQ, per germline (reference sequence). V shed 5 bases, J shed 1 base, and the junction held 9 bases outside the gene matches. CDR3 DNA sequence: TGTGCCAGCAGCCCCGCAGGCGGGACAGGGTCCTACGAGCAGTACTTC. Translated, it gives CASSPAGGTGSYEQYF. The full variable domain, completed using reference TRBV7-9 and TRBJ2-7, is DTGVSQNPRHKITKRGQNVTFRCDPISEHNRLYWYRQTLGQGPEFLTYFQNEAQLEKSRLLSDRFSAERPKGSFSTLEIQRTEQGDSAMYLCASSPAGGTGSYEQYFGPGTRLTVT.

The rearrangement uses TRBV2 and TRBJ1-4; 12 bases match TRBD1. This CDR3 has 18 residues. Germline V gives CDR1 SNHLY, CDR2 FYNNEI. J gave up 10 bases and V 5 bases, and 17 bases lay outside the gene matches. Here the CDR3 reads CASSLGTGGPATAGKLFF. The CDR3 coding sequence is TGTGCCAGCAGTTTAGGGACAGGGGGCCCCGCCACCGCTGGAAAACTGTTTTTT.

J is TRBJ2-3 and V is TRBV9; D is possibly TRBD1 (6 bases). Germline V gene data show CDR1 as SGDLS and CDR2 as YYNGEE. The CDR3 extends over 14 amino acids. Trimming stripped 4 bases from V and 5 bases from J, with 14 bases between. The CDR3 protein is CASSLGALKDTQYF. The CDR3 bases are TGTGCCAGCAGCCTGGGGGCCCTCAAAGATACGCAGTATTTT.

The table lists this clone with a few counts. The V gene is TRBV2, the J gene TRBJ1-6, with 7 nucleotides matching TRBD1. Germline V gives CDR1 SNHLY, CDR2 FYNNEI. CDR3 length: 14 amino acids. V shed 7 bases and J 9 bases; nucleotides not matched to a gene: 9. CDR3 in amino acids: CASIKRGLGSPLHF. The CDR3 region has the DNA TGTGCCAGCATTAAGAGGGGGCTTGGTTCACCCCTCCACTTT.

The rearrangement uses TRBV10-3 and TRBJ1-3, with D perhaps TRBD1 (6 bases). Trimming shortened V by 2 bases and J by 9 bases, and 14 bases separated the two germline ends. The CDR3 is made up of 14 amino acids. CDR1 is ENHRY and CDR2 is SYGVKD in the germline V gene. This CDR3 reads CAISEVQGTSTIYF. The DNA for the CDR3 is TGTGCCATCAGTGAGGTGCAGGGGACCTCCACCATATATTTT.

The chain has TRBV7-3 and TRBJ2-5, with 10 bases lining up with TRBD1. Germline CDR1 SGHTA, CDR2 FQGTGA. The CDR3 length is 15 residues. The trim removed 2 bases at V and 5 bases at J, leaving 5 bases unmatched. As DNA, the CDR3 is TGTGCCAGCAGCTTATCCTCGGGACAGGGGGAGACCCAGTACTTC. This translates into CASSLSSGQGETQYF. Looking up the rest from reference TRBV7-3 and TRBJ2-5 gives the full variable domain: GAGVSQTPSNKVTEKGKYVELRCDPISGHTALYWYRQSLGQGPEFLIYFQGTGAADDSGLPNDRFFAVRPEGSVSTLKIQRTERGDSAVYLCASSLSSGQGETQYFGPGTRLLVL.

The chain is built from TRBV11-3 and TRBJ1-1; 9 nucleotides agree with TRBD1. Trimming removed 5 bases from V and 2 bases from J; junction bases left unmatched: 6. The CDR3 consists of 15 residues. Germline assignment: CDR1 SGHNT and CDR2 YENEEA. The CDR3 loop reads CASSQGQGKNTEAFF. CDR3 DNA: TGTGCCAGCAGCCAAGGACAGGGGAAAAACACTGAAGCTTTCTTT.

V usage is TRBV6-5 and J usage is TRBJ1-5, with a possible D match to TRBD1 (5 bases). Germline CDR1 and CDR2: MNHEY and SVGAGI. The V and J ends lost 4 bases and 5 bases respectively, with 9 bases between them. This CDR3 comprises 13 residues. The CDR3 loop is CASSFDSYQPQHF. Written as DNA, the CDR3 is TGTGCCAGCAGTTTCGACAGTTATCAGCCCCAGCATTTT.

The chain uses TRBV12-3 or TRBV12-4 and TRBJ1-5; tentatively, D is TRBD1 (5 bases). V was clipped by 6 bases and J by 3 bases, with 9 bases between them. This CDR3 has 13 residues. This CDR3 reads CASRQEYNQPQHF. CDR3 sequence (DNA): TGTGCCAGCAGACAGGAGTACAATCAGCCCCAGCATTTT.